Below, one TCR beta chain is given with its context. Germline CDR1 is SGHTA and CDR2 is FQGNSA. The length of the CDR3 is 15 residues. V was shortened by 1 base and J by 4 bases, with 13 bases between the two germline ends. The data were obtained in a study of blood T cell repertoires in COVID-19. Study overall: There were acute and convalescent COVID-19 samples, and they came from the United States, Italy and Spain.

It was during active infection that Seattle patients were enrolled and then longitudinally followed. The assay was immunoSEQ multiplex PCR, and TCRdb's table has in-frame clones only and misses some. This sample has roughly 340,000 clones, with about 88% found just once. The specimen was peripheral blood. The sequence was collected from a woman in her seventies with COVID-19, enrolled during active disease. The rearrangement uses TRBV7-2 and TRBJ1-2, with a tentative D call TRBD1 (6 bases). CDR3 in amino acids: CASSLVQGPTYGYTF. The DNA of the CDR3 is TGTGCCAGCAGCTTAGTGCAGGGGCCCACCTATGGCTACACCTTC.